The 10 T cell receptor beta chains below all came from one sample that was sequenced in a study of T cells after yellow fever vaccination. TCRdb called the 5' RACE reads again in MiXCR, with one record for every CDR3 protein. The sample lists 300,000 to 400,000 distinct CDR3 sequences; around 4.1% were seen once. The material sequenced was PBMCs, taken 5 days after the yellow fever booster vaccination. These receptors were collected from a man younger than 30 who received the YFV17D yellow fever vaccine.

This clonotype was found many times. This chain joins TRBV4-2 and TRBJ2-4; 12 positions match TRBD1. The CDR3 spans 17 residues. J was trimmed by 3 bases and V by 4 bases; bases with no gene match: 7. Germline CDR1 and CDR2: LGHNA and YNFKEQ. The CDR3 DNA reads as TGTGCCAGCAGCCGTTCAGGGACAGGGGGCCTCAAAAACATTCAGTACTTC. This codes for CASSRSGTGGLKNIQYF.

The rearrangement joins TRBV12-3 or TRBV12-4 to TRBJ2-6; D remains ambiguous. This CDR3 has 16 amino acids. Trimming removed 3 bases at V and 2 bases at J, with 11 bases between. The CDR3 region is CASSFGGSPGANVLTF. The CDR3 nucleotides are TGTGCCAGCAGTTTTGGTGGCTCACCTGGGGCCAACGTCCTGACTTTC.

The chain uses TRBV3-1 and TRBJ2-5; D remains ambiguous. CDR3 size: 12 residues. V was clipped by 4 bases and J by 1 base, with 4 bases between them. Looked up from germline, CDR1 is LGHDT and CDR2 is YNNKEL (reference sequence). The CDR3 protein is CASSPIQETQYF. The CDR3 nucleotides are TGTGCCAGCAGCCCCATCCAAGAGACCCAGTACTTC.

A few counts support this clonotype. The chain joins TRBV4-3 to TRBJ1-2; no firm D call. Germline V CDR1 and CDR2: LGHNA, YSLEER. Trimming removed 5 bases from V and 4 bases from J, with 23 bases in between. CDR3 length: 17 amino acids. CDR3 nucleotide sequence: TGCGCCAGCAGCTCTAAGGTGGGAATTGGCGATTTCTATGGCTACACCTTC. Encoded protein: CASSSKVGIGDFYGYTF.

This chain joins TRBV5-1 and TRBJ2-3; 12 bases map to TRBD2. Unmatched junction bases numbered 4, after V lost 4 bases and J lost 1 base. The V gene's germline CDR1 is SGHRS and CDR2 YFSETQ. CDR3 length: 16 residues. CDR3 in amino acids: CASSASGGAGTDTQYF. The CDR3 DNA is TGCGCCAGCAGCGCTAGCGGGGGGGCGGGCACAGATACGCAGTATTTT.

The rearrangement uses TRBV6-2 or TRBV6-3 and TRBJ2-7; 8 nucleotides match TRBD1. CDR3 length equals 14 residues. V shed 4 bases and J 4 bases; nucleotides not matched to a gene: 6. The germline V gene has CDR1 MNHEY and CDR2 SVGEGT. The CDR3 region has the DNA TGTGCCAGCAGTTCATGGACAGGGTCGTACGAGCAGTACGTC. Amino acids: CASSSWTGSYEQYV.

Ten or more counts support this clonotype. CDR3 coding DNA: TGTGCCAGCCGGATAGCGGTGGGCACAGATACGCAGTATTTT. This codes for CASRIAVGTDTQYF. The V call is TRBV7-2, the J call TRBJ2-3; tentative D call: TRBD2 (6 bases). V lost 8 bases to trimming and J lost 1 base, with 13 bases between them. CDR3 length: 14 residues. The germline CDR1 and CDR2 sequences are SGHTA and FQGNSA.

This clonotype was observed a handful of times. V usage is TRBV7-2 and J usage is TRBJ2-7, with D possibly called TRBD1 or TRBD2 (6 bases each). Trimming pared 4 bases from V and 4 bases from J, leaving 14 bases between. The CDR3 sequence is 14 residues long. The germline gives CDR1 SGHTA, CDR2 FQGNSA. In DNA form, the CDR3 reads TGTGCCAGCAGCTCAGTGGGGGGCGAATACGAGCAGTACGTC. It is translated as CASSSVGGEYEQYV.

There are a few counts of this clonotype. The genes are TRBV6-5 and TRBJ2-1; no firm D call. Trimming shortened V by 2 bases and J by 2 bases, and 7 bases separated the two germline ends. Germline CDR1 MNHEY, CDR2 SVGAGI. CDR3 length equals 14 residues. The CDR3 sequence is CASSYGVAYNEQFF. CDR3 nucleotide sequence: TGTGCCAGCAGTTACGGGGTAGCCTACAATGAGCAGTTCTTC.

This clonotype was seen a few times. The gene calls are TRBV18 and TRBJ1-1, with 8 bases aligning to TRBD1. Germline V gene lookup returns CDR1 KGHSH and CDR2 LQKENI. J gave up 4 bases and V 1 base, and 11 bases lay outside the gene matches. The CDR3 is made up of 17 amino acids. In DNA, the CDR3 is TGTGCCAGCTCACCACAAAACAGGGGGGTAGCTGGCACTGAAGCTTTCTTT. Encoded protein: CASSPQNRGVAGTEAFF.